The T cell receptor beta chain described here comes from a study of cytomegalovirus exposure and HLA in healthy donors. The overall study: Most donors, approximately 82% of around 400 genotyped, fell in the Caucasian-associated ancestry cluster.

PCR amplification relied on 60 Vbeta primers (plus 13 Jbeta primers). Method: immunoSEQ multiplex PCR; TCRdb's copy keeps in-frame clones and lacks some. Of some 190,000 clones listed, around 88% were seen once; the top ten hold around 0.31%. The CDR3 sequence is 14 residues long. The J segment lost 2 bases and the V segment lost 7 bases, leaving 1 base of the junction unmatched. CDR1 and CDR2 (germline): SNHLY, FYNNEI. The origin of this receptor is a woman in her twenties or thirties in good health and CMV-seronegative. Sequencing was carried out using PBMCs. The rearrangement links TRBV2 to TRBJ2-5; 13 nucleotides agree with TRBD2. The CDR3 protein is CASMGLAGQETQYF. CDR3 DNA sequence: TGTGCCAGCATGGGACTAGCGGGACAAGAGACCCAGTACTTC.